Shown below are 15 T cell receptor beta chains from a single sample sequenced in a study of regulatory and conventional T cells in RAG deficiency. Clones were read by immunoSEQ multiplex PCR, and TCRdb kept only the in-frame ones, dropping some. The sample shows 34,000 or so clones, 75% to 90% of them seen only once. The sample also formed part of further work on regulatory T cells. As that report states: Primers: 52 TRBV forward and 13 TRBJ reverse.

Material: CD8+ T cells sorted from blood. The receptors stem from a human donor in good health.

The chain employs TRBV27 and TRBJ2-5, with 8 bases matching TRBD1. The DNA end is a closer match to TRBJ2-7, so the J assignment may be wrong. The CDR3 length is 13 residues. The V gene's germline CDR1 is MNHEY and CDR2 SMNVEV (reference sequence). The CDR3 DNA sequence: TGTGCCAGCAGTTTCCAGGGGGCCAACGAGCAGTACTTC. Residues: CASSFQGANEQYF.

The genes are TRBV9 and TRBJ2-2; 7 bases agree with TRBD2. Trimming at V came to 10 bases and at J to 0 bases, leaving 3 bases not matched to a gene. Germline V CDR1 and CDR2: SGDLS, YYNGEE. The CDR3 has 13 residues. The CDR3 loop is CAGGDSNTGELFF. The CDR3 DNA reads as TGTGCCGGGGGGGACTCGAACACCGGGGAGCTGTTTTTT.

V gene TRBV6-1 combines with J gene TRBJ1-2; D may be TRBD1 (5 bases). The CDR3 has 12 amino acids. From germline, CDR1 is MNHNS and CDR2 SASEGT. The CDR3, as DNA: TGTGGCTCAACGGGGGATTTCTATGGCTACACCTTC. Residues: CGSTGDFYGYTF.

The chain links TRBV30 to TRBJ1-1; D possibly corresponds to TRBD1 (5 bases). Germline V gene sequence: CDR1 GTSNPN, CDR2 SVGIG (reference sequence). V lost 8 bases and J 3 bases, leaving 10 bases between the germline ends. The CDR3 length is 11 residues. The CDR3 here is CARGGDTEAFF. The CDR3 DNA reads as TGTGCCCGGGGGGGGGACACTGAAGCTTTCTTT. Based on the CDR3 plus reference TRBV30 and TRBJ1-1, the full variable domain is SQTIHQWPATLVQPVGSPLSLECTVEGTSNPNLYWYRQAAGRGLQLLFYSVGIGQISSEVPQNLSASRPQDRQFILSSKKLLLSDSGFYLCARGGDTEAFFGQGTRLTVV.

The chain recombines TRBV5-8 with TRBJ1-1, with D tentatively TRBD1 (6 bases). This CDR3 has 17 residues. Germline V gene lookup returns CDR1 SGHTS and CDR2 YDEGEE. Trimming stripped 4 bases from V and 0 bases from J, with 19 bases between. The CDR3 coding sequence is TGTGCCAGCAGCCGGGGACAAGGGCTCGGTCTGAACACTGAAGCTTTCTTT. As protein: CASSRGQGLGLNTEAFF. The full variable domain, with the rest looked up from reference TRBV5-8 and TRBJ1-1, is EAGVTQSPTHLIKTRGQQATLRCSPISGHTSVYWYQQALGLGLQFLLWYDEGEERNRGNFPPRFSGRQFPNYSSELNVNALELEDSALYLCASSRGQGLGLNTEAFFGQGTRLTVV.

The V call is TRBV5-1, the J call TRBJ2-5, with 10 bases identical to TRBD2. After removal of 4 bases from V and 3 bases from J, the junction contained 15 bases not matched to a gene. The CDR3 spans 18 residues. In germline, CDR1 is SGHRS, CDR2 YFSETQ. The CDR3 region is CASSQTGLASIREETQYF. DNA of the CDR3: TGCGCCAGCAGCCAAACGGGACTAGCGAGTATTAGGGAAGAGACCCAGTACTTC.

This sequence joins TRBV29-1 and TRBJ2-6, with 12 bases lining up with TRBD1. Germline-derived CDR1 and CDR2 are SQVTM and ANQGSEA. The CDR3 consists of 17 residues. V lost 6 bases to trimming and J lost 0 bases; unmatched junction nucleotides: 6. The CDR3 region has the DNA TGCAGCGTATCGGGACAGGGGGCGGTCTCTGGGGCCAACGTCCTGACTTTC. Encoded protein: CSVSGQGAVSGANVLTF. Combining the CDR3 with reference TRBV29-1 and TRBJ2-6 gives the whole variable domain SAVISQKPSRDICQRGTSLTIQCQVDSQVTMMFWYRQQPGQSLTLIATANQGSEATYESGFVIDKFPISRPNLTFSTLTVSNMSPEDSSIYLCSVSGQGAVSGANVLTFGAGSRLTVL.

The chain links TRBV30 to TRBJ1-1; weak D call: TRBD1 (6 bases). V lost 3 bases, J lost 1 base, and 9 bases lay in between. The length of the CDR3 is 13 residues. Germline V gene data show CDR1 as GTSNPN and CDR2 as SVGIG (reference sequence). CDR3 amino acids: CAWSTGQNTEAFF. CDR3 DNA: TGTGCCTGGAGCACGGGACAGAACACTGAAGCTTTCTTT. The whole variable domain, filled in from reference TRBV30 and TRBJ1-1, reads SQTIHQWPATLVQPVGSPLSLECTVEGTSNPNLYWYRQAAGRGLQLLFYSVGIGQISSEVPQNLSASRPQDRQFILSSKKLLLSDSGFYLCAWSTGQNTEAFFGQGTRLTVV.

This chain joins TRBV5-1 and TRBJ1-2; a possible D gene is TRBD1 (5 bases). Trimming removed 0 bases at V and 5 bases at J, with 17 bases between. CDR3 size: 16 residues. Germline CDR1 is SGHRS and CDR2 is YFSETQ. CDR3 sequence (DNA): TGCGCCAGCAGCTTGGATATCCCAGGGCCAGGGTATGGCTACACCTTC. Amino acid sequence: CASSLDIPGPGYGYTF.

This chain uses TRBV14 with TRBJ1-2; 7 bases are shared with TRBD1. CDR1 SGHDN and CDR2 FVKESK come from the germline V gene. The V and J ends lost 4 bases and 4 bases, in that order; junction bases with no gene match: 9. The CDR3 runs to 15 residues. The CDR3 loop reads CASSPHDRESYGYTF. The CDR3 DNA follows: TGTGCCAGCAGCCCCCACGACAGGGAATCCTATGGCTACACCTTC.

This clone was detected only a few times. The CDR3 DNA follows: TGTGCCACCCGACAGGTTAAGGATTCACCCCTCCACTTT. Translation: CATRQVKDSPLHF. The chain recombines TRBV19 with TRBJ1-6, with D possibly matching TRBD1 (6 bases). The germline CDR1 and CDR2 sequences are LNHDA and SQIVND (reference sequence). With 10 bases removed from V and 8 bases from J, the gap between germline ends came to 15 bases. The CDR3 runs to 13 residues.

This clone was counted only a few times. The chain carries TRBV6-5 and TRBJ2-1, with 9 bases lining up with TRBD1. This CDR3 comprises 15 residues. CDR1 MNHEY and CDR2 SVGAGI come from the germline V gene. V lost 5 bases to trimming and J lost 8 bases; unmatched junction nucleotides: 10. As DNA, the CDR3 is TGTGCCAGCAGTCCCCGGGACAGGGTCGTCGATGAGCAGTTCTTC. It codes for CASSPRDRVVDEQFF.

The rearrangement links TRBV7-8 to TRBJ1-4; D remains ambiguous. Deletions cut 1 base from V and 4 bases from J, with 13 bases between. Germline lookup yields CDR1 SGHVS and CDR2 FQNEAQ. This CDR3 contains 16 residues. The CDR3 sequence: CASSLGVGGYNEKLFF. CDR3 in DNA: TGTGCCAGCAGCTTAGGGGTAGGAGGTTATAATGAAAAACTGTTTTTT.

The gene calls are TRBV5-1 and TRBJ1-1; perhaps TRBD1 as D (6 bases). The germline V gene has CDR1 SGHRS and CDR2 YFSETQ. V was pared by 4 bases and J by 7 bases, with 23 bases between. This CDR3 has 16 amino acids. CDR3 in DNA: TGCGCCAGCAGCCGGGACACTAGCCCCGGAACATATGAAGCTTTCTTT. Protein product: CASSRDTSPGTYEAFF.

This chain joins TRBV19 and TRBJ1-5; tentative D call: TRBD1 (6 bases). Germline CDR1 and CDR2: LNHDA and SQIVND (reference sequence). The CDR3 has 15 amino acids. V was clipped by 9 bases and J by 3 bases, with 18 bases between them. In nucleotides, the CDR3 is TGTGCCAGCACCCGGAAGGGGGGAATCAATCAGCCCCAGCATTTT. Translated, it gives CASTRKGGINQPQHF.